The present entry profiles one T cell receptor beta chain with its context. Antigen: not known. CDR1 is MNHNS, CDR2 SASEGT, per germline. With 2 bases removed from V and 7 bases from J, the gap between germline ends came to 9 bases. The CDR3 has 13 residues. Primers included in the PCR were 60 Vbeta and 13 Jbeta primers. Profiling relied on immunoSEQ multiplex PCR, and the TCRdb table lists in-frame clones only, not all of them. The repertoire includes roughly 250,000 clones, 75% to 85% of them detected once, and about 0.3% sits in the top ten. The data originate from a study of cytomegalovirus exposure and HLA in healthy donors. Study results and caveats: It was confirmed in vitro that a few of the CMV-associated chains were specific for CMV antigens. CMV serostatus alone was available as immune exposure information.

The specimen sequenced was PBMCs. V gene TRBV6-1 combines with J gene TRBJ1-3, with D possibly TRBD1 on 5 matching bases. The source of this sequence is a girl aged 2 to 10 in good health and CMV-seronegative. In nucleotides, the CDR3 is TGTGCCAGCAGTGAAAGGGCAGGGAACACCATATATTTT. Translated: CASSERAGNTIYF.